One T cell receptor (beta chain) is described in this entry. The antigen is unknown. Different DNA sequences within this sample yield the same CDR3. This sample is drawn from a study of a mutant IDH1 vaccine in newly diagnosed glioma. Study in general: Of treated patients, approximately 62% were men and roughly 38% women, averaging roughly 37 years.

Time point in this sample: week 23, last vaccination. One vaccine dose held 300 ug of mutant IDH1 20-mer peptide and came with topical imiquimod. Patients carried new grade 3 or 4 IDH1-mutant astrocytomas lacking nuclear ATRX. V dropped 5 bases and J dropped 2; count of bases not matched to a gene: 3. The V gene's germline CDR1 is MNHEY and CDR2 SMNVEV (reference sequence). The CDR3 has 14 residues. Sequenced by immunoSEQ multiplex PCR; TCRdb stores in-frame clones only, minus some. The table records 70,000 to 90,000 clones, approximately 85% of them present only once. This chain uses TRBV27 with TRBJ1-5; 7 positions match TRBD1. The sample here was PBMCs, taken from a glioma patient whose treatment included an IDH1 peptide vaccine. This clonotype originated in a man younger than 45 with glioma. Some clones in this sample may be carry-over from other donors' samples. CDR3 protein: CASSLTGGNQPQHF. CDR3 sequence (DNA): TGTGCCAGCAGTCTAACAGGGGGCAATCAGCCCCAGCATTTT.